This T cell receptor (beta chain) came from a study of cytomegalovirus exposure and HLA in healthy donors. Whole-study results and caveats: In a later analysis, donors in an Asian-associated ancestry cluster reportedly had fewer N-insertions in productive TCRs than the cohort mean. In vitro experiments confirmed that three CMV-associated chains were specific for CMV antigens.

This clone has only a few counts. Its specificity is unknown. Trimming stripped 8 bases from V and 4 bases from J, with 15 bases between. Germline V gives CDR1 SNHLY, CDR2 FYNNEI. The CDR3 has 14 residues. The PCR contained 60 Vbeta and 13 Jbeta primers. Sequencing used immunoSEQ multiplex PCR; TCRdb keeps in-frame clones, though not all of them. This table holds 130,000 or so clones, 75% to 90% found once. The receptor comes from a man aged 40-50 years in good health and CMV-seronegative. The chain combines TRBV2 with TRBJ2-1; possibly TRBD1 for D (5 bases). Sample: PBMCs. The chain's CDR3 is CASLGWAGYNEQFF. The CDR3, as DNA: TGTGCCAGCCTGGGGTGGGCAGGGTACAATGAGCAGTTCTTC. Using reference TRBV2 and TRBJ2-1 for the parts outside the CDR3, the full variable domain is EPEVTQTPSHQVTQMGQEVILRCVPISNHLYFYWYRQILGQKVEFLVSFYNNEISEKSEIFDDQFSVERPDGSNFTLKIRSTKLEDSAMYFCASLGWAGYNEQFFGPGTRLTVL.